This T cell receptor (beta chain) is from a study of T cells in Graves' hyperthyroidism and ophthalmopathy (dated by TCRdb to 2018 to 2020). About the study as a whole: Peripheral blood samples were taken at the time of initial diagnosis, prior to any treatment. Thyroid tissue and blood T-cell repertoires from about six Graves' hyperthyroidism patients were also compared in the study. To identify distinguishing TCR V-J signatures, a discovery cohort of some 100 patients was used, comprising 40 to 45 with Graves' ophthalmopathy and approximately 58 with stable Graves' hyperthyroidism. After sampling, hyperthyroidism patients received methimazole starting at 30 mg daily, and ophthalmopathy patients received high-dose intravenous methylprednisolone. According to the paper, TCR Vbeta CDR3 sequencing was carried out on about 140 peripheral blood samples, which came from more than 40 ophthalmopathy, around 74 hyperthyroidism and about 17 progressor patients. The roughly 91 discovery patients were randomly divided into training and test sets at a 7:3 ratio. Prospective prediction of ophthalmopathy was tested in an independent validation cohort of 18 to 20 hyperthyroidism patients and 15 to 17 patients who later progressed to ophthalmopathy.

The germline V gene (reference sequence) supplies CDR1 LGHDT and CDR2 YNNKEL. V is reduced by 2 bases and J by 7 bases, leaving a spacing of 14 bases between them. There are 14 amino acids in the CDR3, from cysteine to phenylalanine inclusive. Just CDR3 DNA is preserved here, 42 bases in frame from base 1. In this sample, this clonotype turned up many times. Its antigen is unknown. Base qualities are not at hand, and no much larger clone is one base apart. Amplification of TCR beta CDR3 regions was carried out from RNA transcripts. For the first round of RT-PCR on the TCR CDR3, the HTBI primer set was used together with the Qiagen OneStep RT-PCR kit. A second multiplex PCR round built the libraries, followed by size selection and purification. The libraries were sequenced on an Illumina HiSeq2000 using paired-end 100 bp reads. The authors' pipeline ran thus. SOAPnuke was used to process the raw data, throwing out any read that contained adapters or uncalled bases, had a mean Phred below 15, or lacked an exact constant-primer or identifier match. COPE v1.2.5 was used to merge the high-quality paired reads, and each unique nucleotide sequence was defined as a clonotype. Clonotypes were aligned to IMGT TRBV, TRBD and TRBJ reference segments using MiTCR v1.1. The analysis was restricted to V-J combinations with a frequency above 0.0001, which together covered roughly 99% of the repertoires. The TCS score was defined as F50 (clonal expansion) divided by E x V (chaos), with BLOSUM62-based TCRdist calculated between CDR3 peptides within each V-J. Welch's t-statistics and random forest reduced roughly 540 V-J features to about 12, which were used in a naive Bayes classifier (R e1071). TCRdb applied fastp at Q25 and MiXCR to the public reads, then kept only in-frame beta chains. Entries that share a CDR3 protein sequence are merged under the most common genes and DNA. TCRdb assigned the V and J calls; the authors' analysis was not used. The sample table records 500,000 to 650,000 distinct CDR3 sequences; 13% to 15% of these occur just once. Clones ranked in the top ten supply around 12% of the sample.

Here is what the overall study found, with its caveats: A 13 V-J signature model separated ophthalmopathy from stable hyperthyroidism, with approximately 87% sensitivity and roughly 84% specificity in cross-validation and 80%/75% in testing. No statistical method was used to set the sample size in advance, and investigators knew the group allocation. Most expanded thyroid clonotypes (frequency above 0.001) were also detected in blood, suggesting blood repertoires may reflect thyroid immune responses. During validation, the model predicted progression to ophthalmopathy a median of about 6.5 months ahead of onset, with approximately 70% sensitivity and roughly 75% specificity.

Ophthalmopathy patients had moderately to severely active disease, with a Clinical Activity Score of 3 or more, a NOSPECS grade of 4 or more, and a disease duration of less than 3 months. Exclusion was applied to patients with uncontrolled infections, other autoimmune diseases, pregnancy or lactation. Clinical symptoms, serum thyroxine and TRAb, thyroid ultrasound, and orbital computed tomography formed the basis for the diagnoses. PBMCs were isolated from about 9.1 ml of fresh peripheral blood by Ficoll-Paque density gradient centrifugation. Total RNA was extracted with Trizol reagent, and quality was checked on an Agilent 2100 Bioanalyzer.

The origin of this receptor is a woman aged 45-65 years with Graves' ophthalmopathy. The rearrangement combines TRBV3-1 with TRBJ1-1, with TRBD1 as a weak D call on 5 bases. The sequenced material came from blood. The CDR3 in this case is CASSQRAGYGEAFF. In nucleotides, the sequence is TGTGCCAGCAGCCAACGGGCAGGGTATGGTGAAGCTTTCTTT. The full variable domain, completed from the reference TRBV3-1 and TRBJ1-1 proteins outside the CDR3, reads DTAVSQTPKYLVTQMGNDKSIKCEQNLGHDTMYWYKQDSKKFLKIMFSYNNKELIINETVPNRFSPKSPDKAHLNLHINSLELGDSAVYFCASSQRAGYGEAFFGQGTRLTVV.